The present T cell receptor (beta chain) was sequenced within a study of tumor-infiltrating lymphocytes in primary liver carcinoma. Study-level information: Sequencing of the samples generated roughly 3.5 to 7.13 million productive TCRbeta reads, with similar yields across tissue types.

RNA isolated from unsorted whole blood supplied the blood RNA, with germline DNA also extracted. Findings and caveats of the study: The samples were not sorted (they were bulk), so CD4+ and CD8+ repertoires were not compared.

There are 12 residues in the CDR3. Germline-derived CDR1 and CDR2 are SQVTM and ANQGSEA. A constant-region primer served to make TCR beta cDNA from about 500 ng total RNA. Three nested multiplex PCR rounds of slightly modified ARM-PCR generated TCR beta libraries. The study ran its first two PCR rounds for around 9 cycles each, using TRBV1-TRBV30 forward primers and a C-beta reverse primer. TCRdb processed the multiplex PCR reads anew with MiXCR; each CDR3 protein has one entry. The sample lists 320,000 or so distinct CDR3 sequences, 50% to 70% occurring once. This clonotype is a singleton in its sample. Its antigen is unknown. Its ends do not fully match the called genes, so a read error is possible.

V is TRBV29-1 and J is TRBJ1-5, with D possibly matching TRBD1 (5 bases). This clonotype was sampled from a man in his forties with primary liver carcinoma and hepatitis B virus infection. Material: peripheral blood. The CDR3 region has the DNA TGCAGCATTGGCGGGGCGGGGCAGCCCCTGCATTTT. Its protein product is CSIGGAGQPLHF.